The present T cell receptor (beta chain) was sequenced within a study of T cell responses to AZD1222 COVID-19 vaccine (dated by TCRdb to the early 2020s). For context, the study as a whole: AZD1222 recipients given second doses at about 4 weeks or at about 12 weeks were pooled, since spike-specific TCR depth and breadth were not found to differ between the two schedules. Enrollment into the trials was organized by age into subgroups of 18-55, 56-69 and 70-plus years, and those subgroups contained roughly 150, 30 and 60 TCR-sequenced participants, respectively. TCR sequencing covered about 230 trial participants: 200 to 220 given two doses of AZD1222 and 26 given two doses of MenACWY control vaccine.

From the cysteine through the phenylalanine, the CDR3 covers 15 amino acids. Left in the record is the CDR3 DNA by itself, 45 bases read in frame from the first base. Taken from the germline V gene, the CDR1 and CDR2 loops are MNHEY and SVGEGT. The germline V and J ends show losses of 5 bases and 5 bases respectively, and no gene match explains 11 bases of the junction. Read against the paper, the sample's time point label means: baseline before first vaccination. The vaccinee samples were drawn from two UK trials, COV001 and COV002, one of which was a single-blind randomized controlled phase 2/3 trial testing AZD1222 (ChAdOx1 nCoV-19) in healthy adults. For TCRbeta chain sequencing, PBMC samples were collected from trial participants at day 0 and at day 28 after the second dose. Concerning this clone: The antigen it binds to is not known. No base quality values were provided; no much bigger clone lies one nucleotide off.

Study-wide conclusions, independent of this receptor: CD4 TCRs associated with the vaccine covered the entire spike protein, and the dominant responses were in regions 160-218 and 743-854. Because no samples from the day 14 peak response were available, repertoires could be characterized only after the peak T cell response. Reportedly, almost half of the unique spike-specific TCRs recognized epitopes lying outside the regions that are mutated in the B.1.351 and B.1.1.7 variants. A significant rise in spike-specific TCR breadth and depth was observed after two AZD1222 doses relative to day 0 and relative to MenACWY recipients. Participants were mostly white British and included more females than males, and it was suggested by the authors that clonal diversity may have been underestimated. The 56-69-year group was small, and its depth increase did not reach significance, likely because of low power. Only five to seven AZD1222 recipients were SARS-CoV-2 seropositive at baseline, limiting conclusions about previously exposed vaccinees.

The CDR3 regions of human TCRbeta chains were analyzed by immunosequencing. From the authors' description of their analysis: Repertoire TCRs were matched against a reference library of SARS-CoV-2-specific TCRs generated with the MIRA antigen-specificity platform. Breadth was defined as the fraction of unique TCRs that were SARS-CoV-2-associated, and depth was defined as the fraction of total T cells that were SARS-CoV-2-associated. Using the MIRA data, every spike-specific TCR was mapped to the spike region that the TCR reacted to and assigned to either a CD4 or a CD8 class. Log10-transformed breadth and depth values were compared by one-way ANOVA with Sidak's multiple comparisons tests. TCRdb re-hosts the immuneACCESS table, in-frame sequences only. Its copies lack some clones; in the studies checked, an unresolved V gene accounts for under half of them, and the cause for the rest is not known. The V and J calls and the clone size are those of that table, but D and trimming were determined from the DNA. The sample yields 130,000 to 150,000 clones; 88% were counted once. The top ten clones comprise more than 13% of the sample.

The sequencing here drew on peripheral blood, taken on day 0 of AZD1222 vaccination. This clonotype originated in an adult in good health. The rearrangement combines TRBV6-2 or TRBV6-3 with TRBJ1-1, and 7 junction bases match TRBD1. CDR3 region: CASSLRQGVPTEAFF. DNA sequence: TGTGCCAGCAGTCTAAGACAGGGCGTCCCGACTGAAGCTTTCTTT.